The 27 T cell receptor beta chains below all came from one sample that was sequenced in a study of blood T cell repertoires in COVID-19. Sequencing was performed with immunoSEQ multiplex PCR; in TCRdb, only in-frame clones are kept and a portion is missing. The table includes about 76,000 clones, around 86% detected once. The sequencing sample was made of peripheral blood. The receptors stem from a human donor in a cohort sampled during active COVID-19.

The chain joins TRBV28 to TRBJ2-4; possible D gene TRBD2, 6 bases. With 1 base removed from V and 2 bases from J, the gap between germline ends came to 15 bases. The CDR3 runs to 17 residues. Germline CDR1 and CDR2: MDHEN and SYDVKM. The CDR3 DNA sequence: TGTGCCAGCAGTTTATTTTTCCGGGCGGGAACCAAAAACATTCAGTACTTC. It specifies CASSLFFRAGTKNIQYF.

V usage is TRBV5-4 and J usage is TRBJ2-7; TRBD1 agrees at 11 bases. V lost 3 bases to trimming and J lost 5 bases; unmatched junction nucleotides: 4. This CDR3 is 14 amino acids long. CDR1 and CDR2 (germline): SGHNT, YYREEE (reference sequence). The CDR3 sequence is CASSYPGQGDEQYF. CDR3 nucleotides: TGTGCCAGCAGCTACCCGGGACAGGGGGACGAGCAGTACTTC.

The V and J genes are TRBV29-1 and TRBJ1-5; possible D gene TRBD1, 5 bases. Germline V lookup: CDR1 SQVTM, CDR2 ANQGSEA. The V gene lost 4 bases and the J gene lost 7 bases, with 14 bases spanning the gap. The CDR3 spans 13 residues. The CDR3 region is CSVGSGIGQPQHF. In DNA, the CDR3 is TGCAGCGTTGGGTCAGGGATCGGACAGCCCCAGCATTTT.

The rearrangement links TRBV7-2 to TRBJ2-3; D perhaps matches TRBD1 (6 bases). CDR3 length: 16 amino acids. Trimming took off 1 base at V and 0 bases at J, with 11 bases between the two ends. Germline loops: CDR1 SGHTA, CDR2 FQGNSA. In DNA, the CDR3 is TGTGCCAGCAGCTTAGATGGGACACGAAGCACAGATACGCAGTATTTT. It translates to CASSLDGTRSTDTQYF.

The J gene is TRBJ1-1, the V gene TRBV18; 7 nucleotides align to TRBD1. The trim removed 5 bases at V and 11 bases at J, leaving 14 bases unmatched. This CDR3 contains 14 residues. Per germline, CDR1 KGHSH and CDR2 LQKENI. Here the CDR3 reads CASSTTDRVGVAFF. CDR3 nucleotides: TGTGCCAGCTCAACCACAGACAGGGTTGGGGTGGCTTTCTTT.

The rearrangement joins TRBV2 to TRBJ1-6, with D maybe TRBD1 (6 bases). The V end lost 6 bases, the J end lost 0 bases, and 12 bases lay between the germline ends. CDR1 and CDR2 from the germline V gene are SNHLY and FYNNEI. The CDR3 spans 16 residues. CDR3 coding DNA: TGTGCCAGCAGGGGGGCTTTTAGCTCCTATAATTCACCCCTCCACTTT. Residues: CASRGAFSSYNSPLHF.

The V and J genes are TRBV12-3 or TRBV12-4 and TRBJ1-6; 9 bases align to TRBD1. The ends lost 9 bases at V and 10 bases at J; junction bases unmatched: 4. This CDR3 has 12 amino acids. The DNA of the CDR3 is TGTGCCAGTGGGACAGGGACCTCACCCCTCCACTTT. This encodes CASGTGTSPLHF.

This clone appeared a few times. The rearrangement joins TRBV30 to TRBJ1-2; TRBD1 matches at 8 bases. Germline assignment: CDR1 GTSNPN and CDR2 SVGIG (reference sequence). CDR3 length: 14 amino acids. The V gene end was trimmed by 0 bases and the J gene end by 8 bases; junction bases not matched to a gene: 8. The CDR3 DNA is TGTGCCTGGAGTGTATCCGCAGGGGGCGGCGGCTACACCTTC. Protein product: CAWSVSAGGGGYTF.

The chain combines TRBV12-3 or TRBV12-4 with TRBJ1-5, with unresolved D. This CDR3 is 13 amino acids long. V was clipped by 3 bases and J by 9 bases, with 12 bases between them. The CDR3 nucleotides are TGTGCCAGCAGTTTGGGGAGGTCCGGGCCCCAGCATTTT. Translated: CASSLGRSGPQHF.

This clone was seen only once. Mismatch with germline at one junction end may stem from a read error. The V gene is TRBV7-2, the J gene TRBJ2-2; 10 nucleotides align to TRBD2. Germline CDR1 SGHTA, CDR2 FQGNSA. This CDR3 has 18 amino acids. CDR3 sequence reads: CASTLKVLAGANTGELFF. For the CDR3, the DNA is TGTGCCAGCACCTTAAAAGTCCTAGCGGGGGCCAACACCGGGGAGCTGTTTTTT.

V gene TRBV18 combines with J gene TRBJ1-1; tentatively, D is TRBD1 (6 bases). The CDR3 totals 13 residues. With 2 bases removed from V and 8 bases from J, the gap between germline ends came to 12 bases. Germline CDR1 reads KGHSH; CDR2 reads LQKENI. CDR3 nucleotide sequence: TGTGCCAGCTCACCATCGGTAGACAGGGAAGCTTTCTTT. This encodes CASSPSVDREAFF.

V usage is TRBV27 and J usage is TRBJ2-3; the match to TRBD1 covers 8 bases. The junction had 7 bases not matched to a gene; V was cut back by 9 bases and J by 2 bases. The CDR3 is 14 amino acids. Germline loops: CDR1 MNHEY, CDR2 SMNVEV (reference sequence). This CDR3 is CASRPGQDTDTQYF. CDR3 bases: TGTGCCAGTCGACCGGGACAGGACACAGATACGCAGTATTTT.

V and J are TRBV30 and TRBJ1-2, with 7 nucleotides matching TRBD1. The J segment lost 6 bases and the V segment lost 0 bases, leaving 13 bases of the junction unmatched. The CDR3 covers 16 residues. Germline V gene lookup returns CDR1 GTSNPN and CDR2 SVGIG (reference sequence). DNA of the CDR3: TGTGCCTGGAGTGTAAGATCCCCAGGGGGAGGACATGGCTACACCTTC. It encodes CAWSVRSPGGGHGYTF.

The V gene is TRBV5-1, the J gene TRBJ2-2; the match to TRBD1 covers 7 bases. The CDR3 consists of 14 residues. Germline CDR1 is SGHRS and CDR2 is YFSETQ. The V gene end was trimmed by 4 bases and the J gene end by 6 bases; junction bases not matched to a gene: 6. CDR3 sequence (DNA): TGCGCCAGCAGCCTCACAGGGGCCCCCGGGGAGCTGTTTTTT. The encoded protein is CASSLTGAPGELFF.

The J gene is TRBJ1-4, the V gene TRBV7-9; TRBD1 matches 7 bases. V gave up 2 bases and J gave up 4 bases; unmatched junction bases: 4. This CDR3 contains 15 residues. Germline-derived CDR1 and CDR2 are SEHNR and FQNEAQ (reference sequence). For the CDR3, the DNA is TGTGCCAGCAGCTTACTGACAGGGATTAATGAAAAACTGTTTTTT. It specifies CASSLLTGINEKLFF.

The chain uses TRBV10-2 and TRBJ2-5; the match to TRBD2 covers 8 bases. The length of the CDR3 is 16 residues. J lost 2 bases, V lost 8 bases, and 13 bases had no gene match. Per the germline V gene, CDR1 is WSHSY and CDR2 is SAAADI. The CDR3 sequence: CASAGWGTRNQETQYF. In DNA, the CDR3 is TGCGCCAGCGCGGGGTGGGGGACTAGGAATCAAGAGACCCAGTACTTC.

V and J are TRBV4-2 and TRBJ1-4, with 7 positions matching TRBD1. CDR3 length: 16 amino acids. The J segment lost 3 bases and the V segment lost 4 bases, leaving 8 bases of the junction unmatched. CDR1 LGHNA and CDR2 YNFKEQ come from the germline V gene. In nucleotides, the CDR3 is TGTGCCAGCAGCCGGGAAGAGGGGGCCCCTAATGAAAAACTGTTTTTT. This gives the protein CASSREEGAPNEKLFF.

The rearrangement links TRBV3-1 (or the pseudogene TRBV3-2) to TRBJ2-1; D is perhaps TRBD1 (6 bases). Trimming removed 2 bases at V and 4 bases at J, with 12 bases between. The CDR3 is made up of 15 amino acids. Germline CDR1 LGHDT, CDR2 YNNKEL (reference sequence). CDR3 amino acids: CASSQKDRHYNEQFF. The CDR3, as DNA: TGTGCCAGCAGCCAAAAGGACAGACATTACAATGAGCAGTTCTTC.

This clone was picked up many times. This chain links TRBV6-1 with TRBJ1-1, with 9 bases matching TRBD1. CDR1 is MNHNS and CDR2 is SASEGT in the germline V gene. Losses at the gene ends were 0 bases for V and 4 bases for J; bases not matched to a gene: 9. The CDR3 is 17 residues long. The CDR3 DNA is TGTGCCAGCAGTGAAGCGAGGGGGACAGGGCTGGGCACTGAAGCTTTCTTT. Translated, it gives CASSEARGTGLGTEAFF.

The chain recombines TRBV19 with TRBJ1-6; D may be TRBD1 (6 bases). Germline assignment: CDR1 LNHDA and CDR2 SQIVND (reference sequence). The CDR3 covers 15 residues. V shed 7 bases and J shed 5 bases, with 15 bases lying between them. CDR3 sequence: CASTPGVKNNSPLHF. DNA of the CDR3: TGTGCCAGTACCCCAGGGGTAAAAAATAATTCACCCCTCCACTTT.

In its sample, this clone was seen a few times. This sequence joins TRBV4-3 and TRBJ1-5; 7 nucleotides align to TRBD1. Germline V lookup: CDR1 LGHNA, CDR2 YSLEER. This CDR3 contains 15 residues. Losses at the gene ends were 0 bases for V and 6 bases for J; bases not matched to a gene: 5. The CDR3 reads CASSQDLTGAQPQHF. CDR3 coding DNA: TGCGCCAGCAGCCAAGACTTAACAGGGGCTCAGCCCCAGCATTTT.

V usage is TRBV6-6 and J usage is TRBJ2-2; 8 nucleotides agree with TRBD1. J was trimmed by 2 bases and V by 4 bases; bases with no gene match: 3. This CDR3 spans 15 amino acids. The V gene's germline CDR1 is MNHNY and CDR2 SVGAGI (reference sequence). The CDR3, as DNA: TGTGCCAGCAGTTTGTCAGGGGGCAACACCGGGGAGCTGTTTTTT. This codes for CASSLSGGNTGELFF.

For the CDR3, the DNA is TGTGCCAGCAGCTTCCTGCGCGGGGGGGGCACCTACGAGCAGTACTTC. It codes for CASSFLRGGGTYEQYF. The V call is TRBV7-2, the J call TRBJ2-7, with 9 positions matching TRBD2. Germline CDR1 and CDR2: SGHTA and FQGNSA. Trimming removed 3 bases from V and 2 bases from J; junction bases left unmatched: 8. The CDR3 has 16 residues.

The V call is TRBV5-4, the J call TRBJ1-3; D gene uncertain. CDR3 length: 14 amino acids. The V and J ends lost 0 bases and 1 base respectively, with 5 bases between them. Germline V CDR1 and CDR2: SGHNT, YYREEE (reference sequence). The DNA for the CDR3 is TGTGCCAGCAGCTTGGACATTTCTGGAAACACCATATATTTT. The encoded protein is CASSLDISGNTIYF.

The V and J genes are TRBV3-1 (or the pseudogene TRBV3-2) and TRBJ2-7; no firm D call. Trimming stripped 3 bases from V and 6 bases from J, with 12 bases between. Germline CDR1 LGHDT, CDR2 YNNKEL (reference sequence). The CDR3 contains 13 residues. The CDR3 region is CASSHRESGEQYF. In DNA, the CDR3 is TGTGCCAGCAGCCATAGAGAGTCGGGCGAGCAGTACTTC.

CDR3: CASSAGGGGAYDEQYF. CDR3 sequence (DNA): TGTGCCAGCAGCGCGGGAGGCGGGGGGGCCTATGACGAGCAGTACTTC. V and J are TRBV9 and TRBJ2-7; 9 bases align to TRBD2. The germline V gene has CDR1 SGDLS and CDR2 YYNGEE. With V trimmed by 3 bases and J by 5 bases, 12 bases remained unmatched. The CDR3 spans 16 residues. Combining the CDR3 with reference TRBV9 and TRBJ2-7 gives the whole variable domain DSGVTQTPKHLITATGQRVTLRCSPRSGDLSVYWYQQSLDQGLQFLIQYYNGEERAKGNILERFSAQQFPDLHSELNLSSLELGDSALYFCASSAGGGGAYDEQYFGPGTRLTVT.

The CDR3 loop reads CASSLRIVDYGYTF. CDR3 nucleotide sequence: TGTGCCAGTAGTCTACGAATAGTGGACTATGGCTACACCTTC. The rearrangement links TRBV19 to TRBJ1-2; D not resolved. Germline CDR1 is LNHDA and CDR2 is SQIVND (reference sequence). This CDR3 is 14 amino acids long. V lost 5 bases, J lost 3 bases, and 13 bases lay in between.